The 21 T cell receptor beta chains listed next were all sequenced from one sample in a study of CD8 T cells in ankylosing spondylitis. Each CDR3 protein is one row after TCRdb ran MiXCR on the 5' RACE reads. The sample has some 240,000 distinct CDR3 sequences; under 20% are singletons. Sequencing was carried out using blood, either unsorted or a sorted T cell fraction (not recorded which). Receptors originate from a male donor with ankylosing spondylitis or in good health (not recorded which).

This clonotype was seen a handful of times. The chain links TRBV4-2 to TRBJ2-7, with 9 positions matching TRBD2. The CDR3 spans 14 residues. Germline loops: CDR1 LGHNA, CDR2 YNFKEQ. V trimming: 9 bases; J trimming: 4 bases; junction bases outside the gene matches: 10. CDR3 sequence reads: CASALSGSTYEQYF. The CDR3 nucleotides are TGTGCCAGTGCTCTTAGCGGGAGTACGTACGAGCAGTACTTC.

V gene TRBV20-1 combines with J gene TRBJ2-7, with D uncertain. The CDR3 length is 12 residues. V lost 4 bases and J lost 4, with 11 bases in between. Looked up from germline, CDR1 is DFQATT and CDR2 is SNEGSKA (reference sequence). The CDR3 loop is CSAKSRYYEQYF. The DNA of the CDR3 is TGCAGTGCTAAATCGAGATATTACGAGCAGTACTTC.

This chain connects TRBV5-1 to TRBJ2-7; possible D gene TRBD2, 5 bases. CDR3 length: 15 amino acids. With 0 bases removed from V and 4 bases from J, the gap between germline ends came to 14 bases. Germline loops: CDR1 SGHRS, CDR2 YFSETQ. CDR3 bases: TGCGCCAGCAGCTTGGATGACGGGAACAGTTACGAGCAGTACTTC. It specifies CASSLDDGNSYEQYF.

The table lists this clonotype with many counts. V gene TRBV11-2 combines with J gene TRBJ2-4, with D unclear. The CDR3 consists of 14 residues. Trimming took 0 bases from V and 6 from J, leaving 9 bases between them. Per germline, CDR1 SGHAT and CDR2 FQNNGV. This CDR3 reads CASSLDPTANIQYF. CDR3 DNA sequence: TGTGCCAGCAGCTTAGACCCGACTGCAAACATTCAGTACTTC. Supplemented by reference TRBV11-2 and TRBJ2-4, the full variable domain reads EAGVAQSPRYKIIEKRQSVAFWCNPISGHATLYWYQQILGQGPKLLIQFQNNGVVDDSQLPKDRFSAERLKGVDSTLKIQPAKLEDSAVYLCASSLDPTANIQYFGAGTRLSVL.

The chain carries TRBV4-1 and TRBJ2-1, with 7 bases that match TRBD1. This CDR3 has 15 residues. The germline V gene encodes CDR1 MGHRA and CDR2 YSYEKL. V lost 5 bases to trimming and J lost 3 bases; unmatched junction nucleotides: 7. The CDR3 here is CASSTRQGGYNEQFF. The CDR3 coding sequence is TGCGCCAGCAGCACACGACAGGGCGGCTACAATGAGCAGTTCTTC.

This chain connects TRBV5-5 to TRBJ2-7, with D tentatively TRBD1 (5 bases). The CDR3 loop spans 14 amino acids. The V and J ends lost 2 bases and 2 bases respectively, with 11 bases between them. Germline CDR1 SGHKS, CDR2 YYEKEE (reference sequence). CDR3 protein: CASSFSDSPYEQYF. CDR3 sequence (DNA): TGTGCCAGCAGCTTCAGCGACAGCCCCTACGAGCAGTACTTC.

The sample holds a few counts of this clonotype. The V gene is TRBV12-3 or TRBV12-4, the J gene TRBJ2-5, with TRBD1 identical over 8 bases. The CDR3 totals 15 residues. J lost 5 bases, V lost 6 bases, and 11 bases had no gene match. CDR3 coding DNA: TGTGCCAGCAGCCGTATAACAGGGGGAGGTGAGACCCAGTACTTC. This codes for CASSRITGGGETQYF.

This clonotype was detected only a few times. CDR3 DNA: TGTGCCAGCAGTTTACTCTCTTCAGGGGGCGATGAGCAGTTCTTC. Protein: CASSLLSSGGDEQFF. V usage is TRBV27 and J usage is TRBJ2-1; 8 nucleotides align to TRBD1. CDR1 and CDR2 from the germline V gene are MNHEY and SMNVEV (reference sequence). The ends lost 2 bases at V and 8 bases at J; junction bases unmatched: 8. The CDR3 totals 15 residues.

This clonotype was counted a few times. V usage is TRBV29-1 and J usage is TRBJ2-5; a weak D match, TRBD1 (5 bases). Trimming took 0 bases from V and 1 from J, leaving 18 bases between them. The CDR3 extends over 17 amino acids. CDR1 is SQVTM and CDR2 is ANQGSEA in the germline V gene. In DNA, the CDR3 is TGCAGCGTTGAAGATCCCCTCCAGGGCCGTTTCCAAGAGACCCAGTACTTC. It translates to CSVEDPLQGRFQETQYF.

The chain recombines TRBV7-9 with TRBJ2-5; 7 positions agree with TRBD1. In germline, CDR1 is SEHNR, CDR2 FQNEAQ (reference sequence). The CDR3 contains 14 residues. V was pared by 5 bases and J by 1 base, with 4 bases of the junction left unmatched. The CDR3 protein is CASSETGPQETQYF. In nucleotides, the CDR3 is TGTGCCAGCAGCGAGACAGGGCCCCAAGAGACCCAGTACTTC.

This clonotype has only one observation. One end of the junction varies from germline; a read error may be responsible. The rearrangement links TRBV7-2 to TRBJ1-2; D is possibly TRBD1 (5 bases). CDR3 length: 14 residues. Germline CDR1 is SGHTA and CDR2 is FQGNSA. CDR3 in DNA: TGTGCCAGCAGCTTAGTCCCAGGGATGGACGGCTACCCCTTC. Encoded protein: CASSLVPGMDGYPF.

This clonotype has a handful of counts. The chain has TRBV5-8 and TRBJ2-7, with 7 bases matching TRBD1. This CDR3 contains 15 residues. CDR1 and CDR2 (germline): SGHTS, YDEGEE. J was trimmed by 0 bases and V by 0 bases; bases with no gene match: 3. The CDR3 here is CASSLGDSSSYEQYF. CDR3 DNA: TGTGCCAGCAGCTTGGGGGACAGTTCCTCCTACGAGCAGTACTTC.

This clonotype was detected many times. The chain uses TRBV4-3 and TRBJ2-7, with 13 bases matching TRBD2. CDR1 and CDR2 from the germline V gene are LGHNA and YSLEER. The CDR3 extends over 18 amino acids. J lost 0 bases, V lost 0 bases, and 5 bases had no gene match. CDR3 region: CASSQDLGTSGASYEQYF. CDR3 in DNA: TGCGCCAGCAGCCAAGATTTGGGGACTAGCGGGGCCTCCTACGAGCAGTACTTC.

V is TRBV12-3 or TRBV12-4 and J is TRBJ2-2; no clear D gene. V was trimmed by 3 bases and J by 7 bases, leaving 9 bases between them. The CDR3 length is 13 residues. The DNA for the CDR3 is TGTGCCAGCAGTTTTGGTGGCAACGGGGAGCTGTTTTTT. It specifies CASSFGGNGELFF.

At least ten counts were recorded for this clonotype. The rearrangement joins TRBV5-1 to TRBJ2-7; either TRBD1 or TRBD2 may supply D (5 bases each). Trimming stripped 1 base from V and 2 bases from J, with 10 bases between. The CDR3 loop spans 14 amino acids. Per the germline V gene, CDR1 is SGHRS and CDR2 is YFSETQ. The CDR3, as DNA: TGCGCCAGCAGCTTGTCTTGGGGGACCTACGAGCAGTACTTC. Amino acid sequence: CASSLSWGTYEQYF.

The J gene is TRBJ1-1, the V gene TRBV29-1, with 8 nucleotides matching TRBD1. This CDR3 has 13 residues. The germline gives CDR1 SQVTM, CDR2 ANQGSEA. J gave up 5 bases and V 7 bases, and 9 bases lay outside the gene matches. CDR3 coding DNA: TGCAGCGCCCGAACAGGGGGGGGAACTGAAGCTTTCTTT. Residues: CSARTGGGTEAFF.

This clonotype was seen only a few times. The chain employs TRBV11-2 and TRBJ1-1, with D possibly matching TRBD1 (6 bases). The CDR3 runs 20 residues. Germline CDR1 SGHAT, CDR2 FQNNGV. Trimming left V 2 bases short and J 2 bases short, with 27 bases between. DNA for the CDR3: TGTGCCAGCAGCTTAAGCCCCGGGCCGGGGATGGGGGCAAAAAACACTGAAGCTTTCTTT. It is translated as CASSLSPGPGMGAKNTEAFF.

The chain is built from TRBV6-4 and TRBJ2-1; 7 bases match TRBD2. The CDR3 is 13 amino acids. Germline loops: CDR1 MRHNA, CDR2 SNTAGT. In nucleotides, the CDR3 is TGTACCACCCGGGGGGACTCCTACAATGAGCAGTTCTTC. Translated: CTTRGDSYNEQFF.

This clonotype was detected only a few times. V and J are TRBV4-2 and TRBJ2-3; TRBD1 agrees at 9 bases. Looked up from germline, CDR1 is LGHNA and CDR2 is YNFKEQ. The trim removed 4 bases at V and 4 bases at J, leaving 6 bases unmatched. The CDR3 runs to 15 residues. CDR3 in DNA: TGTGCCAGCAGCCGAGACAGGGGGATAGCAGATACGCAGTATTTT. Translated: CASSRDRGIADTQYF.

The CDR3 sequence: CASSQAGRPQETQYF. CDR3 DNA sequence: TGTGCCAGCAGTCAAGCGGGACGGCCCCAAGAGACCCAGTACTTC. The chain joins TRBV9 to TRBJ2-5; 7 bases line up with TRBD2. V dropped 5 bases and J dropped 1; count of bases not matched to a gene: 8. Germline V gene sequence: CDR1 SGDLS, CDR2 YYNGEE. The CDR3 has 15 residues.

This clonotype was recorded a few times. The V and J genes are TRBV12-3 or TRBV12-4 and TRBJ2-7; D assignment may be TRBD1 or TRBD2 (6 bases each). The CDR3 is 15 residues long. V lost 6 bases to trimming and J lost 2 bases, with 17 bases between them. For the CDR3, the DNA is TGTGCCAGCAGCCCGGGGGCCTCACCGACCTACGAGCAGTACTTC. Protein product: CASSPGASPTYEQYF.